A selection of T cell receptor beta chains follows, all from one sample in a study of fetal regulatory T cell absence and autoimmunity. Assay: immunoSEQ multiplex PCR; the TCRdb copy retains only in-frame clones and omits some. The sample holds about 50,000 clones, roughly four fifths seen once. The source material was cord blood. All receptors come from a newborn boy with IPEX syndrome. Each CDR3 is given without its conserved first and last residue.

j_call	v_call	cdr3_aa
TRBJ2-7	TRBV7-2	ASSLARDSLYEQY
TRBJ2-7	TRBV11-2	ASSPRTGESIYEQY
TRBJ2-7	TRBV7-2	ASSPGRTSYEQY
TRBJ1-3	TRBV5-6	ASSLKGGRLGNTIY
TRBJ2-5	TRBV4-3	ASSQFASSGGALWAQY
TRBJ1-3	TRBV9	ASSVDQGPGNTIY
TRBJ1-3	TRBV2	ASSQGDRGTGNTIY
TRBJ2-3	TRBV30	AWRSGGDTQY
TRBJ1-3	TRBV10-3	AISADSSGNTIY
TRBJ2-3	TRBV27	ASSEGQGRDTQY
TRBJ1-1	TRBV19	ASSIQGNTEAF
TRBJ2-5	TRBV9	ASSPTSGGARETQY
TRBJ1-2	TRBV13	ASSQPSNYGYT
TRBJ2-1	TRBV6-1	ASSGLAGGLGEQF
TRBJ2-3	TRBV27	ASSPWTSGSIPDTQY
TRBJ2-7	TRBV21-1	ATSTGQSYEQY
TRBJ2-2	TRBV5-4	ASSFTGANTGELF
TRBJ1-2	TRBV6-1	ASRQGDLGYT
TRBJ2-1	TRBV27	ASSSSPNSAGGGQF
TRBJ2-5	TRBV6-6	ASSWTSGSPPSQY
TRBJ2-7	TRBV11-2	ASSLDRQGFNGQY
TRBJ1-2	TRBV5-1	ASSSGYYGYT
TRBJ2-7	TRBV10-3	AIKTSSLNEQY
TRBJ2-7	TRBV19	ASSTPQQGAHEQY
TRBJ2-5	TRBV10-2	ASSDPSGGGETQY
TRBJ2-7	TRBV4-2	ASSQDKRDREQY
TRBJ2-7	TRBV4-1	ASSQGGTSYEQY
TRBJ2-7	TRBV10-3	AISGDYLREQY
TRBJ2-1	TRBV4-1	ASSHRTSGSYNEQF
TRBJ1-5	TRBV6-1	ASSGRGVQPQH
TRBJ2-7	TRBV15	ATSRGGTGPPYEQY
TRBJ1-2	TRBV7-9	ASSSSGGNGYT
TRBJ1-5	TRBV4-2	ASSQVRDRGQPQH
TRBJ1-1	TRBV10-3	AISTGGLGAF
TRBJ1-5	TRBV9	ASSVVQGLNQPQH
TRBJ2-3	TRBV5-4	ASSSLTGPSTDTQY
TRBJ2-7	TRBV2	ASRTSGRIYEQY
TRBJ2-2	TRBV7-2	ASSLTLAGYKDGELF
TRBJ2-7	TRBV2	ARGTSGSVSSYEQY
TRBJ2-7	TRBV2	ASSDRPYEQY
TRBJ1-1	TRBV4-1	ASSPGQGFTEAF
TRBJ1-1	TRBV6-1	ASSARGRATEAF
TRBJ2-7	TRBV30	AWSGTGYDEQY
TRBJ2-1	TRBV12-5	ASVPGPSGPSSYNEQF
TRBJ2-3	TRBV4-2	ASSQGYSGGGTDTQY
TRBJ2-1	TRBV19	ASTNRGNNEQF
TRBJ2-2	TRBV6-5	ASSSSGLADTGELF
TRBJ2-7	TRBV2	ASRGQNYEQY
TRBJ1-5	TRBV10-1	ASSETPDTDNQPQH
TRBJ2-3	TRBV19	ASSISGTGGTDTQY
TRBJ1-2	TRBV7-8	ASSRDRVGYGYT
TRBJ2-3	TRBV30	AWSVALAGGSDTQY
TRBJ1-3	TRBV7-9	ASSPPGGSGNTIY
TRBJ2-5	TRBV4-1	ASSQDPPRRETQY